This passage covers 31 T cell receptor beta chains from one sample sequenced in a study of shared clonotypes between healthy human individuals. Assay: immunoSEQ multiplex PCR; the TCRdb copy retains only in-frame clones and omits some. The data show around 690,000 clones, 80% to 95% seen once. Sequencing was carried out using memory CD8+ T cells from PBMCs. The sample's subset: CD45RO+ cells pooled with CCR7-negative TemRA cells. The source of these receptors is a man aged 18 to 30 in good health. Some clones in this sample may be carry-over from other donors' samples.

The sample holds one count of this clone. The chain joins TRBV6-6 to TRBJ2-7, with D possibly being TRBD2 (6 bases). This CDR3 region has 15 residues. Germline V gives CDR1 MNHNY, CDR2 SVGAGI (reference sequence). Trimming removed 2 bases at V and 0 bases at J, with 11 bases between. The CDR3 DNA is TGTGCCAGCAGTTACGGGGCGGGAAGCTCCTACGAGCAGTACTTC. The encoded protein is CASSYGAGSSYEQYF.

This chain uses TRBV4-3 with TRBJ2-5; D may correspond to TRBD1 or TRBD2 (6 bases each). Germline values: CDR1 LGHNA, CDR2 YSLEER. Trimming left V 0 bases short and J 5 bases short, with 13 bases between. The CDR3 has 15 residues. The CDR3 spells CASSQDRGVLETQYF. The CDR3 DNA reads as TGCGCCAGCAGCCAAGATAGGGGGGTTCTTGAGACCCAGTACTTC.

CDR3 bases: TGTGCCAGCAGTGAAGTACATTTCTGGAGGACTCTCCCCTACGAGCAGTACTTC. Its translation: CASSEVHFWRTLPYEQYF. The J gene is TRBJ2-7, the V gene TRBV2; maybe TRBD2 (5 bases). The germline V and J ends were trimmed by 1 base and 2 bases, with 21 bases remaining between them. The CDR3 totals 18 residues. Per the germline V gene, CDR1 is SNHLY and CDR2 is FYNNEI. The variable domain in full, with the rest retrieved from reference TRBV2 and TRBJ2-7, is EPEVTQTPSHQVTQMGQEVILRCVPISNHLYFYWYRQILGQKVEFLVSFYNNEISEKSEIFDDQFSVERPDGSNFTLKIRSTKLEDSAMYFCASSEVHFWRTLPYEQYFGPGTRLTVT.

This chain links TRBV7-2 with TRBJ2-7; 9 positions match TRBD2. Germline V gives CDR1 SGHTA, CDR2 FQGNSA. V dropped 1 base and J dropped 7; count of bases not matched to a gene: 17. CDR3 length: 18 amino acids. The CDR3 nucleotides read TGTGCCAGCAGCTTAGGGTTTTTGGCTAGCGGGAACCAAGTTGAGCAGTACTTC. As protein: CASSLGFLASGNQVEQYF.

J is TRBJ2-7 and V is TRBV2; 10 bases match TRBD2. Trimming cost V 6 bases and J 4 bases; bases outside gene matches: 6. CDR3 size: 14 residues. CDR1 and CDR2 from the germline V gene are SNHLY and FYNNEI. CDR3 loop: CASSASGSKYEQYF. The CDR3, as DNA: TGTGCCAGCAGCGCTAGCGGGAGTAAGTACGAGCAGTACTTC.

This chain connects TRBV11-3 to TRBJ2-1, with TRBD1 matching over 10 bases. The V segment lost 5 bases and the J segment 6 bases; nucleotides outside the gene matches: 7. The CDR3 has 15 amino acids. Germline V lookup: CDR1 SGHNT, CDR2 YENEEA. The CDR3, as DNA: TGTGCCAGCAGCAACCGGGACAGGGGTAGCAATGAGCAGTTCTTC. It yields the protein CASSNRDRGSNEQFF.

Here the CDR3 DNA reads TGTGCCAGCAAATCGAACACTGAAGCTTTCTTT. As protein: CASKSNTEAFF. The V gene is TRBV28, the J gene TRBJ1-1; D not certain. The CDR3 is 11 residues long. The ends were cut back, 7 bases at V and 1 base at J, with 4 bases in the middle. In germline, CDR1 is MDHEN, CDR2 SYDVKM.

V usage is TRBV18 and J usage is TRBJ2-6; D remains ambiguous. The germline V gene has CDR1 KGHSH and CDR2 LQKENI. The CDR3 is 14 residues long. Trimming left V 0 bases short and J 4 bases short, with 4 bases between. In DNA, the CDR3 is TGTGCCAGCTCACCACCGCCGGGGGCCAACGTCCTGACTTTC. Translating it yields CASSPPPGANVLTF.

This sequence joins TRBV28 and TRBJ2-7; 12 nucleotides align to TRBD1. The germline gives CDR1 MDHEN, CDR2 SYDVKM. The CDR3 contains 19 residues. Losses at the gene ends were 4 bases for V and 5 bases for J; bases not matched to a gene: 18. The CDR3 is CASSSLVYRRDRGPDEQYF. The CDR3 coding sequence is TGTGCCAGCAGTTCTCTGGTGTACCGCCGGGACAGGGGGCCTGACGAGCAGTACTTC.

With regard to this clone: Other nucleotide sequences in the sample specify the same CDR3. The gene calls are TRBV9 and TRBJ2-1; the match to TRBD2 covers 8 bases. The CDR3 contains 15 residues. In germline, CDR1 is SGDLS, CDR2 YYNGEE. With 0 bases clipped from V and 1 base from J, the junction kept 0 bases outside the gene matches. CDR3 in amino acids: CASSVAGGSYNEQFF. CDR3 DNA sequence: TGTGCCAGCAGCGTAGCGGGAGGGTCCTACAATGAGCAGTTCTTC.

This clone was recorded only once. V gene TRBV7-3 combines with J gene TRBJ2-2, with D perhaps matching TRBD1 (6 bases). The CDR3 extends over 16 amino acids. The ends were cut back, 5 bases at V and 6 bases at J, with 19 bases in the middle. The V gene's germline CDR1 is SGHTA and CDR2 FQGTGA. The CDR3 loop reads CASSPRDTRSSGELFF. CDR3 DNA: TGTGCCAGCAGCCCCCGGGACACCCGATCATCCGGGGAGCTGTTTTTT.

The V and J genes are TRBV7-3 and TRBJ2-2, with a tentative D call TRBD1 (6 bases). Trimming pared 2 bases from V and 6 bases from J, leaving 13 bases between. The CDR3 loop spans 15 amino acids. Germline V CDR1 and CDR2: SGHTA, FQGTGA. DNA for the CDR3: TGTGCCAGCAGCTTATTTCCCCCAGGGGCCGGGGAGCTGTTTTTT. It encodes CASSLFPPGAGELFF.

V usage is TRBV2 and J usage is TRBJ2-5; D is possibly TRBD1 (5 bases). Germline loops: CDR1 SNHLY, CDR2 FYNNEI. The germline V and J ends were trimmed by 6 bases and 5 bases, with 22 bases remaining between them. This CDR3 has 16 residues. The CDR3 reads CASRENRFGIGETQYF. In DNA form, the CDR3 reads TGTGCCAGCAGAGAGAACAGGTTTGGCATTGGCGAGACCCAGTACTTC.

This clone was observed once. V and J are TRBV4-1 and TRBJ1-1; no firm D call. CDR1 is MGHRA, CDR2 YSYEKL, per germline. V was clipped by 6 bases and J by 3 bases, with 14 bases between them. The CDR3 covers 14 residues. The CDR3 DNA is TGCGCCAGCAGGGAGGACCCTCGTGACACTGAAGCTTTCTTT. Translation gives CASREDPRDTEAFF.

This sequence joins TRBV7-2 and TRBJ1-2; perhaps TRBD1 as D (6 bases). The germline gives CDR1 SGHTA, CDR2 FQGNSA. The CDR3 runs to 14 residues. The V and J ends lost 5 bases and 3 bases respectively, with 13 bases between them. The CDR3 loop reads CASSPTGTHYGYTF. The CDR3 DNA reads TGTGCCAGCAGCCCCACCGGGACACACTATGGCTACACCTTC.

With respect to this clone: Distinct nucleotide sequences in the sample also encode this CDR3. The chain combines TRBV28 with TRBJ1-5; D is unclear. This CDR3 has 11 residues. Trimming cost V 3 bases and J 4 bases, with 1 base left between them. Germline V gene lookup returns CDR1 MDHEN and CDR2 SYDVKM. CDR3 region: CASSLNQPQHF. CDR3 DNA: TGTGCCAGCAGTTTGAATCAGCCCCAGCATTTT.

J is TRBJ2-5 and V is TRBV6-1; maybe TRBD1 (5 bases). Germline CDR1 MNHNS, CDR2 SASEGT. The CDR3 length is 15 residues. V dropped 1 base and J dropped 6 bases, with 15 bases sitting between them. DNA for the CDR3: TGTGCCAGCAGTGAAGAGCCAGGGCCAACTCAGACCCAGTACTTC. Protein: CASSEEPGPTQTQYF.

The gene calls are TRBV25-1 and TRBJ2-1; D possibly uses TRBD1 or TRBD2 (5 bases each). Germline V gene lookup returns CDR1 MGHDK and CDR2 SYGVNS. This CDR3 contains 15 residues. Trimming removed 0 bases from V and 8 bases from J, with 14 bases in between. CDR3 region: CASSEYKGRGDEQFF. CDR3 in DNA: TGTGCCAGCAGTGAATATAAGGGCCGGGGCGATGAGCAGTTCTTC.

V is TRBV2 and J is TRBJ1-2, with TRBD1 matching over 8 bases. Germline V gene lookup returns CDR1 SNHLY and CDR2 FYNNEI. J lost 4 bases, V lost 7 bases, and 5 bases had no gene match. The CDR3 has 13 residues. The CDR3 region is CASIGQGLYGYTF. DNA of the CDR3: TGTGCCAGCATTGGACAGGGCCTCTATGGCTACACCTTC.

The CDR3 spells CASSHGYYEQYF. In nucleotides, the CDR3 is TGTGCCAGCAGCCACGGATACTACGAGCAGTACTTC. The J gene is TRBJ2-7, the V gene TRBV7-9; D is ambiguous. The CDR3 has 12 residues. Germline V lookup: CDR1 SEHNR, CDR2 FQNEAQ (reference sequence). V was clipped by 5 bases and J by 3 bases, with 8 bases between them.

The chain carries TRBV2 and TRBJ2-2, with D uncertain. CDR1 SNHLY and CDR2 FYNNEI come from the germline V gene. Trimming stripped 8 bases from V and 4 bases from J, with 8 bases between. This CDR3 is built from 12 residues. CDR3 coding DNA: TGTGCCAGCGAAACACCCACCGGGGAGCTGTTTTTT. Amino acid sequence: CASETPTGELFF.

V is TRBV9 and J is TRBJ1-2; the match to TRBD1 covers 10 bases. With 3 bases clipped from V and 1 base from J, the junction kept 3 bases outside the gene matches. CDR1 and CDR2 from the germline V gene are SGDLS and YYNGEE. The CDR3 is made up of 15 amino acids. CDR3 sequence: CASSEGTGVNYGYTF. As DNA, the CDR3 is TGTGCCAGCAGCGAAGGGACAGGGGTTAACTATGGCTACACCTTC.

This chain links TRBV29-1 with TRBJ2-1, with 11 bases identical to TRBD2. The CDR3 sequence is 14 residues long. Trimming took 4 bases from V and 7 from J; bases not matched to a gene: 6. Per germline, CDR1 SQVTM and CDR2 ANQGSEA. The CDR3 loop is CSVVAGGGLNEQFF. The CDR3 region has the DNA TGCAGCGTTGTAGCGGGAGGGGGCCTAAATGAGCAGTTCTTC.

The chain uses TRBV19 and TRBJ2-7; D is unclear. The CDR3 sequence is 15 residues long. Deletions cut 0 bases from V and 0 bases from J, with 9 bases between. Germline V gene lookup returns CDR1 LNHDA and CDR2 SQIVND (reference sequence). Here the CDR3 reads CASSIDGWSSYEQYF. The CDR3, as DNA: TGTGCCAGTAGTATAGACGGTTGGAGCTCCTACGAGCAGTACTTC. The full variable domain, completed using reference TRBV19 and TRBJ2-7, is DGGITQSPKYLFRKEGQNVTLSCEQNLNHDAMYWYRQDPGQGLRLIYYSQIVNDFQKGDIAEGYSVSREKKESFPLTVTSAQKNPTAFYLCASSIDGWSSYEQYFGPGTRLTVT.

V gene TRBV19 combines with J gene TRBJ1-2; TRBD1 matches 11 bases. Germline V CDR1 and CDR2: LNHDA, SQIVND (reference sequence). CDR3 size: 14 residues. V lost 3 bases and J lost 6; bases outside the gene matches: 3. The CDR3 is CASSMDRGQDGYTF. The CDR3 DNA reads as TGTGCCAGTAGTATGGACAGGGGGCAAGATGGCTACACCTTC.

The chain is built from TRBV6-1 and TRBJ1-1; unclear D gene. The length of the CDR3 is 15 residues. The germline CDR1 and CDR2 sequences are MNHNS and SASEGT. The V and J ends lost 4 bases and 1 base respectively, with 13 bases between them. In DNA, the CDR3 is TGTGCCAGCAGTGTCCTCGGGCGAGCGAACACTGAAGCTTTCTTT. Encoded protein: CASSVLGRANTEAFF.

The chain recombines TRBV14 with TRBJ2-5; TRBD1 is a possible D gene (6 bases). The V gene lost 0 bases and the J gene lost 1 base, with 12 bases spanning the gap. The germline V gene encodes CDR1 SGHDN and CDR2 FVKESK. CDR3 length: 16 amino acids. The CDR3 is CASSQDRTAAQETQYF. The CDR3 DNA reads TGTGCCAGCAGCCAAGATCGGACAGCGGCCCAAGAGACCCAGTACTTC.

The chain recombines TRBV11-2 with TRBJ1-1, with a tentative D call TRBD1 (5 bases). The CDR3 runs 15 residues. Germline CDR1 SGHAT, CDR2 FQNNGV. Trimming removed 5 bases at V and 0 bases at J, with 13 bases between. The CDR3 region has the DNA TGTGCCAGCAGCCTCCGGCGGGGACTGAACACTGAAGCTTTCTTT. Its translation: CASSLRRGLNTEAFF.

The V call is TRBV2, the J call TRBJ1-5; D is perhaps TRBD1 (6 bases). CDR3 size: 17 residues. Trimming left V 1 base short and J 1 base short, with 14 bases between. From germline, CDR1 is SNHLY and CDR2 FYNNEI. CDR3 sequence reads: CASSEEAGERSNQPQHF. DNA for the CDR3: TGTGCCAGCAGTGAAGAGGCAGGGGAAAGGAGCAATCAGCCCCAGCATTTT.

The V call is TRBV4-1, the J call TRBJ1-2; maybe TRBD1 (5 bases). V was pared by 5 bases and J by 2 bases, with 15 bases between. This CDR3 has 15 amino acids. Germline V gene sequence: CDR1 MGHRA, CDR2 YSYEKL. As DNA, the CDR3 is TGCGCCAGCAGCTCACCCCACCAGGGAAACTATGGCTACACCTTC. It translates to CASSSPHQGNYGYTF.

This rearrangement joins TRBV7-9 to TRBJ2-7; 7 positions match TRBD2. Per germline, CDR1 SEHNR and CDR2 FQNEAQ (reference sequence). The CDR3 is 15 residues long. The ends lost 2 bases at V and 0 bases at J; junction bases unmatched: 4. The CDR3 is CASSLTSARSYEQYF. The DNA for the CDR3 is TGTGCCAGCAGCTTAACTAGCGCACGCTCCTACGAGCAGTACTTC.